Each of the 5 T cell receptor beta chains below was sequenced from the same sample in a study of blood T cell repertoires in COVID-19. Profiled with immunoSEQ multiplex PCR; TCRdb holds only in-frame clones, not every one. Of about 140,000 clones detected, approximately 82% appear once; the ten largest clones hold 1.6%. The sequenced sample was peripheral blood. The receptor set was obtained from a human donor in a cohort sampled during active COVID-19.

The chain recombines TRBV7-3 with TRBJ2-4, with TRBD2 identical over 8 bases. CDR1 is SGHTA and CDR2 is FQGTGA in the germline V gene. This CDR3 has 17 residues. With 5 bases clipped from V and 2 bases from J, the junction kept 11 bases outside the gene matches. The CDR3 region is CASSPTGGREPKNIQYF. CDR3 nucleotides: TGTGCCAGCAGCCCAACGGGGGGGCGGGAGCCCAAAAACATTCAGTACTTC. Complete variable domain (other parts from reference TRBV7-3 and TRBJ2-4): GAGVSQTPSNKVTEKGKYVELRCDPISGHTALYWYRQSLGQGPEFLIYFQGTGAADDSGLPNDRFFAVRPEGSVSTLKIQRTERGDSAVYLCASSPTGGREPKNIQYFGAGTRLSVL.

The chain couples TRBV5-4 to TRBJ2-3; D is possibly TRBD1 (6 bases). V lost 5 bases to trimming and J lost 6 bases, with 19 bases between them. Germline V CDR1 and CDR2: SGHNT, YYREEE (reference sequence). This CDR3 contains 15 residues. DNA of the CDR3: TGTGCCAGCAGAGACCGGGACAAGGGAGCGGATACGCAGTATTTT. This gives the protein CASRDRDKGADTQYF.

The V gene is TRBV7-6, the J gene TRBJ2-5, with 7 nucleotides matching TRBD1. The V gene's germline CDR1 is SGHVS and CDR2 FNYEAQ. Trimming took 0 bases from V and 3 from J; bases not matched to a gene: 4. There are 15 residues in the CDR3. This chain's CDR3 is CASSLAITGEETQYF. The CDR3 DNA sequence: TGTGCCAGCAGCTTAGCGATTACAGGGGAAGAGACCCAGTACTTC.

The chain carries TRBV6-1 and TRBJ2-3; D unresolved. V was shortened by 3 bases and J by 1 base, with 2 bases between the two germline ends. The germline CDR1 and CDR2 sequences are MNHNS and SASEGT. This CDR3 spans 12 amino acids. The CDR3 reads CASSDGTDTQYF. The CDR3 DNA sequence: TGTGCCAGCAGTGACGGCACAGATACGCAGTATTTT.

V is TRBV3-1 (or the pseudogene TRBV3-2) and J is TRBJ1-2; perhaps TRBD1 as D (6 bases). CDR1 is LGHDT, CDR2 YNNKEL, per germline (reference sequence). V dropped 4 bases and J dropped 8 bases, with 17 bases sitting between them. This CDR3 is 14 amino acids long. CDR3 residues: CASSPTTGSGGYTF. Written as DNA, the CDR3 is TGTGCCAGCAGCCCGACGACAGGTTCTGGGGGCTACACCTTC.